This is a list of T cell receptor beta chains from one sample in a study of human T cells and chemical hapten exposure. TCRdb reanalysed the RACE reads using MiXCR and keeps one entry per CDR3 protein. The sample has 150,000 to 200,000 distinct CDR3 sequences; 20% to 25% are singletons. This specimen was whole blood, taken in connection with sensitization to the hapten diphenylcyclopropenone (DPC). Receptors originate from a woman between 35 and 50 years old with alopecia areata. Some clones in this sample may be carry-over from other donors' samples. The CDR3 runs from the conserved cysteine through the conserved F or W. The D gene is left open where the match is weak. Only some rows state a clone size, as once, few, many or a class for expanded clones.

>TRBJ2-3|TRBV29-1|few|14|TRBD2
TGCAGCGTTGTAGGCGGGAGGAGGACAGATACGCAGTATTTT
CSVVGGRRTDTQYF
>TRBJ2-7|TRBV29-1|NA|13|TRBD2
TGCAGCGTAGGACTAGCGGATCGTTACGAGCAGTACTTC
CSVGLADRYEQYF
>TRBJ2-7|TRBV5-1|NA|15|NA
TGCGCCAGCAGCAGATGGGCCGGGAACCTATACGAGCAGTACTTC
CASSRWAGNLYEQYF
>TRBJ1-4|TRBV4-3|NA|12|NA
TGCGCCAGCAACAGGGAACAGGGAAAACTGTTTTTT
CASNREQGKLFF
>TRBJ1-2|TRBV6-5|NA|14|NA
TGTGCCAGCAGTTACTCGGCCCGTGTATATGGCTACACCTTC
CASSYSARVYGYTF
>TRBJ2-1|TRBV7-2|NA|15|TRBD2
TGTGCCAGCAGCTCCGATGGCGGGGGGGGCGGTGAGCAGTTCTTC
CASSSDGGGGGEQFF
>TRBJ2-3|TRBV29-1|NA|14|NA
TGCAGCGTTGAGTCCAGCGGGAGCACAGATACGCAGTATTTT
CSVESSGSTDTQYF
>TRBJ1-2|TRBV6-1|once|13|TRBD1
TGTGCCGGGGGGATAGGACAGGGGAGTGGCTACACCTTC
CAGGIGQGSGYTF
>TRBJ1-1|TRBV24-1|NA|13|NA
TGTGCCACCAGTGTAGCGCTGGGCTCTGAAGCTTTCTTT
CATSVALGSEAFF
>TRBJ1-6|TRBV10-3|NA|14|NA
TGTGCCATCGGGGACCTAGGTGGTAATTCACCCCTCCACTTT
CAIGDLGGNSPLHF
>TRBJ1-1|TRBV2|NA|10|NA
TGTGCCAGCTTCAGGGAGATCGCTTTCTTT
CASFREIAFF
>TRBJ2-5|TRBV3-1|NA|14|TRBD1
TGTGCCAGCAGCCAAAGGACAGGGTTGGAGACCCAGTACTTC
CASSQRTGLETQYF
>TRBJ2-1|TRBV29-1|few|13|NA
TGCAGCGTTGTAGATTCCCAGGTGAATGAGCAGTTCTTC
CSVVDSQVNEQFF
>TRBJ1-1|TRBV12-3/TRBV12-4|NA|15|NA
TGTGCCAGCAGTGCGTATTCCTCGGGGGCCCCAGAAGCTTTCTTT
CASSAYSSGAPEAFF
>TRBJ2-7|TRBV28|NA|14|TRBD1
TGTGCCAGCAGCCCGGGACAGGGAATCTACGAGCAGTACTTC
CASSPGQGIYEQYF
>TRBJ2-1|TRBV6-5|NA|14|TRBD1
TGTGCCAGCAGTTACCGGACAGGGGGCGATGAGCAGTTCTTC
CASSYRTGGDEQFF
>TRBJ1-5|TRBV28|few|15|NA
TGTGCCAGCAGTTTAGGAACGTATAGCAATCAGCCCCAGCATTTT
CASSLGTYSNQPQHF
>TRBJ2-3|TRBV20-1|few|14|TRBD2
TGCAGTGCTAGTTTAGCGGGGAAGACAGATACGCAGTATTTT
CSASLAGKTDTQYF
>TRBJ2-3|TRBV3-1|NA|18|TRBD2
TGTGCCAGCAGCCAAGCGGGGAGGACTAGCGGGGACACAGATACGCAGTATTTT
CASSQAGRTSGDTDTQYF
>TRBJ2-5|TRBV7-8|NA|14|TRBD1
TGTGCCAGCACCCTTAGGACAGGGAGCGAGACCCAGTACTTC
CASTLRTGSETQYF